The rows below give T cell receptor beta chains drawn from one sample of a study of blood T cell repertoires in COVID-19. Repertoires were generated with immunoSEQ multiplex PCR, while TCRdb's copy carries only in-frame clones and drops some. The sample carries over 200,000 clones, more than 70% recorded once. Specimen: peripheral blood. The receptors were sampled from a man older than 75 with acute or convalescent COVID-19. CDR3s include the opening cysteine and the closing phenylalanine or tryptophan. A D gene is named only where the DNA matches it firmly. Clone size is not always given. Where it is, it says once, few, many or a class for expanded clones.

j_gene: TRBJ2-1; len: 15; abundance: NA; v_gene: TRBV7-2; d_gene: TRBD2; CDR3nt: TGTGCCAGCAGCTCAGGGACTAGACGCTACAATGAGCAGTTCTTC; CDR3aa: CASSSGTRRYNEQFF
j_gene: TRBJ2-7; len: 15; abundance: NA; v_gene: TRBV4-1; d_gene: NA; CDR3nt: TGCGCCAGCAGCCAAGCTTTGGAGGGACTCTACGAGCAGTACTTC; CDR3aa: CASSQALEGLYEQYF
j_gene: TRBJ2-1; len: 16; abundance: NA; v_gene: TRBV7-2; d_gene: NA; CDR3nt: TGTGCCAGCAGCTTTACCCGTGCCATTAACACCAATGAGCAGTTCTTC; CDR3aa: CASSFTRAINTNEQFF
j_gene: TRBJ2-7; len: 11; abundance: NA; v_gene: TRBV6-5; d_gene: TRBD2; CDR3nt: TGTGCCAGCAGTTCCCCGGGGGGGTGGTACTTC; CDR3aa: CASSSPGGWYF
j_gene: TRBJ1-5; len: 17; abundance: NA; v_gene: TRBV27; d_gene: TRBD1; CDR3nt: TGTGCCACCATCCACAGGGGGGACCCCTATAGCAATCAGCCCCAGCATTTT; CDR3aa: CATIHRGDPYSNQPQHF
j_gene: TRBJ1-2; len: 13; abundance: NA; v_gene: TRBV2; d_gene: TRBD1; CDR3nt: TGTGCCAGCGCGGGACAGACTAACTATGGCTACACCTTC; CDR3aa: CASAGQTNYGYTF
j_gene: TRBJ2-1; len: 14; abundance: NA; v_gene: TRBV5-1; d_gene: NA; CDR3nt: TGCGCCAGCACTGAGGGGGGGCCGGGGGAGGAGCAGTTCTTC; CDR3aa: CASTEGGPGEEQFF
j_gene: TRBJ1-1; len: 14; abundance: few; v_gene: TRBV28; d_gene: NA; CDR3nt: TGTGCCAGCAGTTTCTTGGCAGAGAACACTGAAGCTTTCTTT; CDR3aa: CASSFLAENTEAFF
j_gene: TRBJ2-5; len: 17; abundance: NA; v_gene: TRBV5-1; d_gene: TRBD2; CDR3nt: TGCGCCAGCAGCTTTCTCTCCAGCGGGGGGAACCAAGAGACCCAGTACTTC; CDR3aa: CASSFLSSGGNQETQYF
j_gene: TRBJ2-7; len: 14; abundance: NA; v_gene: TRBV10-2; d_gene: TRBD2; CDR3nt: TGCGCCAGCAGCTTAGCGGGGGGGCGGAACGAGCAGTACTTC; CDR3aa: CASSLAGGRNEQYF
j_gene: TRBJ2-7; len: 13; abundance: few; v_gene: TRBV2; d_gene: TRBD2; CDR3nt: TGTGCCAGCAGTGCCCGAGCGGGGTACGAGCAGTACTTC; CDR3aa: CASSARAGYEQYF
j_gene: TRBJ2-1; len: 14; abundance: NA; v_gene: TRBV7-3; d_gene: TRBD2; CDR3nt: TGTGCCAGCGGTCAACCGGGACTAGCGAATGAGCAGTTCTTC; CDR3aa: CASGQPGLANEQFF
j_gene: TRBJ2-2; len: 18; abundance: NA; v_gene: TRBV9; d_gene: TRBD2; CDR3nt: TGTGCCAGCAGCGCACTAGCGGGGGGTTTCTCGAACACCGGGGAGCTGTTTTTT; CDR3aa: CASSALAGGFSNTGELFF
j_gene: TRBJ2-7; len: 14; abundance: NA; v_gene: TRBV28; d_gene: NA; CDR3nt: TGTGCCAGCAGTTTCCCGGGGGACCTCTACGAGCAGTACTTC; CDR3aa: CASSFPGDLYEQYF
j_gene: TRBJ1-1; len: 12; abundance: NA; v_gene: TRBV5-4; d_gene: NA; CDR3nt: TGTGCCAGCAGCAGAACGGACATTGAAGCTTTCTTT; CDR3aa: CASSRTDIEAFF
j_gene: TRBJ1-2; len: 13; abundance: few; v_gene: TRBV5-1; d_gene: TRBD1; CDR3nt: TGCGCCAGCAGCGAGGGACAGGGGGTTGGCTACACCTTC; CDR3aa: CASSEGQGVGYTF
j_gene: TRBJ2-1; len: 13; abundance: NA; v_gene: TRBV30; d_gene: TRBD2; CDR3nt: TGTGCCTGGCAAACTAGCGGGAGCGATGAGCAGTTCTTC; CDR3aa: CAWQTSGSDEQFF
j_gene: TRBJ2-3; len: 11; abundance: NA; v_gene: TRBV6-5; d_gene: NA; CDR3nt: TGTGCCAGCAGTGACTCACTCTCGGGGAGTTTT; CDR3aa: CASSDSLSGSF
j_gene: TRBJ1-6; len: 14; abundance: NA; v_gene: TRBV19; d_gene: NA; CDR3nt: TGTGCCAGTAAGCGGGGACCTTCTAATTCACCCCTCCACTTT; CDR3aa: CASKRGPSNSPLHF
j_gene: TRBJ1-1; len: 15; abundance: once; v_gene: TRBV6-5; d_gene: NA; CDR3nt: TGTGCCAGCAGGTGGGGGGAGACAGTGAACACTGAAGCTTTCTTT; CDR3aa: CASRWGETVNTEAFF
j_gene: TRBJ2-7; len: 16; abundance: NA; v_gene: TRBV4-1; d_gene: NA; CDR3nt: TGCGCCAGCAGCCAAGACACAGGGATGGCCTCCTACGAGCAGTACTTC; CDR3aa: CASSQDTGMASYEQYF
j_gene: TRBJ2-7; len: 14; abundance: NA; v_gene: TRBV5-1; d_gene: TRBD2; CDR3nt: TGCGCCAGCAGCTTGTCGGGGGGGTCCTACGAGCAGTACTTC; CDR3aa: CASSLSGGSYEQYF
j_gene: TRBJ2-3; len: 15; abundance: once; v_gene: TRBV7-9; d_gene: TRBD2; CDR3nt: TGTGCCAGCGGATCGGCTAGCGGGAGTGCAGATACGCAGTATTTT; CDR3aa: CASGSASGSADTQYF
j_gene: TRBJ1-1; len: 14; abundance: few; v_gene: TRBV18; d_gene: NA; CDR3nt: TGTGCCAGCTCACCGTCGGGGGGGTTCACTGAAGCTTTCTTT; CDR3aa: CASSPSGGFTEAFF
j_gene: TRBJ2-7; len: 13; abundance: NA; v_gene: TRBV18; d_gene: NA; CDR3nt: TGTGCCAGCTCACCACCATCCGGCTACGAGCAGTACTTC; CDR3aa: CASSPPSGYEQYF
j_gene: TRBJ2-5; len: 13; abundance: NA; v_gene: TRBV10-3; d_gene: NA; CDR3nt: TGTGCCATCAGTGAGCAGGATGGGGAGACCCAGTACTTC; CDR3aa: CAISEQDGETQYF
j_gene: TRBJ2-7; len: 14; abundance: NA; v_gene: TRBV7-9; d_gene: NA; CDR3nt: TGTGCCAGCAGCTTAGGCGGCCTAGTTGACGAGCAGTACTTC; CDR3aa: CASSLGGLVDEQYF